Listed here are 6 T cell receptor beta chains from one sample, sequenced in a study of cytomegalovirus exposure and HLA in healthy donors. Sequencing was performed with immunoSEQ multiplex PCR; in TCRdb, only in-frame clones are kept and a portion is missing. This sample yields around 160,000 clones, of which just under 85% are seen a single time; around 2.5% belongs to the top ten. The sample comprised PBMCs. These receptors were collected from a young man in good health and CMV-seropositive.

This clone has just one count. The chain is built from TRBV6-4 and TRBJ2-7; D might be TRBD1 (6 bases). This CDR3 is 15 amino acids long. Trimming removed 5 bases from V and 2 bases from J, with 16 bases in between. Germline lookup yields CDR1 MRHNA and CDR2 SNTAGT. This CDR3 reads CASSRTRDIAYEQYF. The CDR3 DNA reads TGTGCCAGCAGTCGAACCCGGGACATAGCCTACGAGCAGTACTTC.

This chain connects TRBV5-1 to TRBJ1-1, with 10 bases that match TRBD1. CDR1 is SGHRS and CDR2 is YFSETQ in the germline V gene. The CDR3 totals 15 residues. V shed 4 bases and J 5 bases; nucleotides not matched to a gene: 8. The CDR3 protein is CASSISGTGVTEAFF. DNA of the CDR3: TGCGCCAGCAGCATCTCCGGGACAGGGGTAACTGAAGCTTTCTTT. Full variable domain (remainder filled in from reference TRBV5-1 and TRBJ1-1): KAGVTQTPRYLIKTRGQQVTLSCSPISGHRSVSWYQQTPGQGLQFLFEYFSETQRNKGNFPGRFSGRQFSNSRSEMNVSTLELGDSALYLCASSISGTGVTEAFFGQGTRLTVV.

The V gene is TRBV2, the J gene TRBJ2-7, with D uncertain. The CDR3 length is 13 residues. Trimming removed 8 bases from V and 1 base from J, with 12 bases in between. Germline lookup yields CDR1 SNHLY and CDR2 FYNNEI. The CDR3 DNA reads TGTGCCAGCTTGCCACCGGGTTCCTACGAGCAGTACTTC. Amino acids: CASLPPGSYEQYF.

The V and J genes are TRBV9 and TRBJ2-7; D not resolved. V lost 0 bases and J lost 3, with 16 bases in between. Germline CDR1 is SGDLS and CDR2 is YYNGEE. There are 16 residues in the CDR3. The CDR3 DNA sequence: TGTGCCAGCAGCGTAGGCCCCCTAGGCCACCTCTACGAGCAGTACTTC. Translating gives CASSVGPLGHLYEQYF.

The rearrangement joins TRBV18 to TRBJ2-1, with 13 bases that match TRBD2. This CDR3 has 15 amino acids. Unmatched junction bases numbered 7, after V lost 6 bases and J lost 8 bases. Germline V gives CDR1 KGHSH, CDR2 LQKENI. The CDR3 region has the DNA TGTGCCAGCTCCCTTGGGACTAGCGGGGTGGATGAGCAGTTCTTC. As protein: CASSLGTSGVDEQFF.

This clone was found many times. The same CDR3 also results from other DNA sequences found in this sample. This chain connects TRBV7-8 to TRBJ1-2; D is unclear. Germline CDR1 and CDR2: SGHVS and FQNEAQ. The CDR3 has 13 residues. V lost 1 base and J 2 bases, leaving 5 bases between the germline ends. The CDR3 protein is CASSLGGNYGYTF. The CDR3 DNA reads as TGTGCCAGCAGCTTAGGCGGAAACTATGGCTACACCTTC.